Listed below are T cell receptor beta chains from one sample, sequenced in a study of cytotoxic CD8 clonotypes in ibrutinib-treated CLL. Libraries were prepared by immunoSEQ multiplex PCR; TCRdb keeps only in-frame clonotypes and omits some of them. The sample records just over 200,000 clones, about four fifths being singletons. The material sequenced was PBMCs, taken after 12 months of ibrutinib treatment. The receptors were gathered from a human donor with chronic lymphocytic leukemia. The CDR3 runs from the conserved cysteine through the conserved F or W. The D gene is left open where the match is weak.

TRBJ1-1 | . | TRBV30 | TGTGCCTGGAACAGGGCCTCATCTGAAGCTTTCTTT | CAWNRASSEAFF
TRBJ1-5 | . | TRBV27 | TGTGCCAGCAGTTTGACACCACAGGGTACGCCCCAGCATTTT | CASSLTPQGTPQHF
TRBJ2-3 | TRBD2 | TRBV7-9 | TGTGCCAGCAGCCTCCTCGGGACTAGATCCGCAGATACGCAGTATTTT | CASSLLGTRSADTQYF
TRBJ2-7 | . | TRBV7-6 | TGTGCCAGCAGCGTAGAGCCCAGTTTATCCTACGAGCAGTACTTC | CASSVEPSLSYEQYF
TRBJ2-4 | . | TRBV29-1 | TGCAGCGTTGAGGCTTTGCTAGCCAAAAACATTCAGTACTTC | CSVEALLAKNIQYF
TRBJ1-3 | . | TRBV18 | TGTGCCAGCTCACTCTCTGGAAACACCATATATTTT | CASSLSGNTIYF
TRBJ2-7 | TRBD2 | TRBV6-5 | TGTGCCAGCAGGGCTAGCGGTGTTGGTACTGAGCAGTACTTC | CASRASGVGTEQYF
TRBJ1-3 | . | TRBV11-2 | TGTGCCAGCAGCGTTGGCTCCGGGCAGGGAAACACCATATATTTT | CASSVGSGQGNTIYF
TRBJ2-7 | . | TRBV5-1 | TGCGCCAGCAGCTCGAGGGTGACCCCGGGCGACGAGCAGTACTTC | CASSSRVTPGDEQYF
TRBJ2-1 | . | TRBV29-1 | TGCAGCGTTGACCCGGGGCGATTAAATGAGCAGTTCTTC | CSVDPGRLNEQFF